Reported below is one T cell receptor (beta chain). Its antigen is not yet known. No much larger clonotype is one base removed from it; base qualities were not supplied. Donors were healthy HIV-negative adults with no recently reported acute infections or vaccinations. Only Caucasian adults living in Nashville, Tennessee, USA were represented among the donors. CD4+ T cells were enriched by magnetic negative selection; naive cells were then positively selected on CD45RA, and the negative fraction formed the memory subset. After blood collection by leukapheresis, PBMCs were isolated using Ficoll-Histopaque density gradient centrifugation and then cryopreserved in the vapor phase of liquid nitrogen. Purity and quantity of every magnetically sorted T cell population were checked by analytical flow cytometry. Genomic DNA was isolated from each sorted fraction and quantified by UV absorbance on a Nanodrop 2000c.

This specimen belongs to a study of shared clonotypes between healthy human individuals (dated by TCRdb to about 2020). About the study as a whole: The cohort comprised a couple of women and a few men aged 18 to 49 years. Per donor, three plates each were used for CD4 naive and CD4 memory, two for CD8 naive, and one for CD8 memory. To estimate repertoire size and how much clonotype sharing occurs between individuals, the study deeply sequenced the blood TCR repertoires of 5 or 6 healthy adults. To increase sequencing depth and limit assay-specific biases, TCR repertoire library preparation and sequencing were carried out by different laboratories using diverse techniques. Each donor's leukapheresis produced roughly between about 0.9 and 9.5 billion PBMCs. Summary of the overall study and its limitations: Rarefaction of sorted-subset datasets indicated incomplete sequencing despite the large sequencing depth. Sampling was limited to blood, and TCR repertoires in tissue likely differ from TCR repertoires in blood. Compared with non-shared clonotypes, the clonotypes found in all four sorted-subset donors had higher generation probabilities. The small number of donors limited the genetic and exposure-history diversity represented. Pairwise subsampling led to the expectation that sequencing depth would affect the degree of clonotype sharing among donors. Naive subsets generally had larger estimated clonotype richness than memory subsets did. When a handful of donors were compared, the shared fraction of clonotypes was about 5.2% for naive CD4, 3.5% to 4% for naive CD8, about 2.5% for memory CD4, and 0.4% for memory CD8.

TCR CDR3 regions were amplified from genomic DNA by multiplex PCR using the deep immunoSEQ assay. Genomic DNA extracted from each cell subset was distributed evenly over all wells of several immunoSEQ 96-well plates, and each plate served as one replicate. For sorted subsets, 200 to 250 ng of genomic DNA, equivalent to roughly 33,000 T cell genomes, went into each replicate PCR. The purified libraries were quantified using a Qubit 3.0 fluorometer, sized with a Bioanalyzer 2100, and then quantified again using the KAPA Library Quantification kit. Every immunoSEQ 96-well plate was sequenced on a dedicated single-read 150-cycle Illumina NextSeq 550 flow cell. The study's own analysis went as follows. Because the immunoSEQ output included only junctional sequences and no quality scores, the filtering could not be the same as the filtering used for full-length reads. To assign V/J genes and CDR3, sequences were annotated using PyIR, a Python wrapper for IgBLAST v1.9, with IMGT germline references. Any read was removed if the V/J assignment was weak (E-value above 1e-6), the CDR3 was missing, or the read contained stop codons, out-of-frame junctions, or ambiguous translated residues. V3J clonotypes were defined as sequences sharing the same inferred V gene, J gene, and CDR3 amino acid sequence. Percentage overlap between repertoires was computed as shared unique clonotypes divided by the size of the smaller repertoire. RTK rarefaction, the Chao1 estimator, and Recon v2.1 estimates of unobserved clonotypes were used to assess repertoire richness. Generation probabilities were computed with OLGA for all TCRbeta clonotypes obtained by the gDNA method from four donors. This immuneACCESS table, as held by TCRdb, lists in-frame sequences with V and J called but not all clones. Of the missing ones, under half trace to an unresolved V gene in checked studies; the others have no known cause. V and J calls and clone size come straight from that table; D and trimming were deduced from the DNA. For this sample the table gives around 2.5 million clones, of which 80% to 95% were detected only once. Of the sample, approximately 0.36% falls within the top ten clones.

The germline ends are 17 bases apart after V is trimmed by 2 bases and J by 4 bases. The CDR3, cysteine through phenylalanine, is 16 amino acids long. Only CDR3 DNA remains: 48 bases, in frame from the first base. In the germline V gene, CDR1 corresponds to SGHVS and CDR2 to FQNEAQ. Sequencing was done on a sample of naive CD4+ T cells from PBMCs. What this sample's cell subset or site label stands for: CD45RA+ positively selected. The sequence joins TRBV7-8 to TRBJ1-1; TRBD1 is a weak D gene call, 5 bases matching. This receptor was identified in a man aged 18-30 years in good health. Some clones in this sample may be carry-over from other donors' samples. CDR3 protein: CASSLTGVGGATEAFF. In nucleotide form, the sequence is TGTGCCAGCAGCTTAACCGGGGTCGGAGGGGCCACTGAAGCTTTCTTT.